This T cell receptor beta chain was captured in a study of cytomegalovirus exposure and HLA in healthy donors. Study findings and constraints: Of the V segments, some could not be distinguished, including TRBV6-2 and TRBV6-3, and were excluded.

Researchers ran the PCR with 60 Vbeta and 13 Jbeta primers. Using immunoSEQ multiplex PCR, the repertoire was profiled, and TCRdb retains in-frame clones only, with some absent. The profile shows about 160,000 clones, around 80% of them singletons. The table lists this clone with a count of one. The antigen is undetermined. Germline CDR1 DFQATT, CDR2 SNEGSKA (reference sequence). The CDR3 has 11 residues. Sequencing used PBMCs. The rearrangement joins TRBV20-1 to TRBJ1-4; D is possibly TRBD1 (5 bases). The sequence came from a boy younger than 10 in good health and CMV-seronegative. The CDR3: CSSFTGGKLFF. The CDR3 DNA is TGCAGCTCCTTTACGGGGGGAAAACTGTTTTTT.